This entry is about one T cell receptor (beta chain). The data stem from a study of blood T cell repertoires in COVID-19. As for the study in general: Acute-phase and convalescent COVID-19 samples originated in the United States, Italy and Spain. PBMCs, B-cell-depleted T cells, or T cells were the source of the cDNA or gDNA that made up the material.

Source study methods: Cell counts per sample came from amplifying reference gene primers. Profiled with immunoSEQ multiplex PCR; TCRdb holds only in-frame clones, not every one. For V, J and clone size, that table is used; D and trimming come from the DNA. In the table there are some 150,000 clones, about 86% of which are singletons. From germline, CDR1 is SGHDT and CDR2 YYEEEE. Between the trimmed V and J ends, which lost 7 bases and 8 bases, there was a span of 16 bases. This CDR3 is built from 14 residues. Sequencing input: peripheral blood. This receptor was obtained from a man aged 18 to 30 with active or convalescent COVID-19. V gene TRBV5-6 combines with J gene TRBJ1-6, with D possibly TRBD1 on 6 matching bases. In DNA form, the CDR3 reads TGTGCCAGCGGCCCAAGGGGGTTAGATTCACCCCTCCACTTT. Translated, it gives CASGPRGLDSPLHF.